This T cell receptor beta chain came from a study of T cell responses to AZD1222 COVID-19 vaccine. Findings and limits, study-wide: A mostly white British donor set with more females was recruited, and clonal diversity was possibly underestimated. Spike-specific TCR depth and breadth grew after two AZD1222 doses. Without day 14 samples, only post-peak T cell repertoires were studied.

Method: immunoSEQ multiplex PCR; TCRdb's copy keeps in-frame clones and lacks some. The data hold some 140,000 clones, with around 85% observed a single time. Unmatched junction bases numbered 5, after V lost 5 bases and J lost 9 bases. The CDR3 covers 13 residues. Germline V gene sequence: CDR1 SGHRS, CDR2 YFSETQ. As for this clone: Its antigen is unidentified.

The clonotype was recovered from an adult in good health. This sequence joins TRBV5-1 and TRBJ1-6, with 7 positions matching TRBD1. The input for sequencing was peripheral blood, taken on day 0 of MenACWY control vaccination. CDR3 nucleotides: TGCGCCAGCAGAGGGGGCGATACTTCACCCCTCCACTTT. Its translation is CASRGGDTSPLHF.